This TCR beta chain was recorded in a study of blood T cell repertoires in COVID-19. Study-wide context: Acute and convalescent COVID-19 samples came from the United States, Italy and Spain. T cells, B-cell-depleted T cells, or PBMCs provided the cDNA or gDNA that served as material.

This CDR3 has 12 amino acids. The germline CDR1 and CDR2 sequences are MNHNS and SASEGT. Trimming took 3 bases from V and 9 from J, leaving 12 bases between them. As processed by the authors: Reference gene primer amplification gave nucleated cell count estimates. The method was immunoSEQ multiplex PCR; TCRdb's version includes in-frame clones alone and lacks a portion of them. Clonal size and the V and J genes are those of that table, whereas D and trimming came from the DNA. The sample contains 250,000 to 350,000 clones, about nine tenths of which appear only once. The sequence came from a man aged 18 to 30 with active or convalescent COVID-19. The source material was peripheral blood. This chain links TRBV6-1 with TRBJ2-7; D gene uncertain. CDR3 in DNA: TGTGCCAGCAGTGAGGGCACCCTGGGGCAGTACTTC. Protein: CASSEGTLGQYF.